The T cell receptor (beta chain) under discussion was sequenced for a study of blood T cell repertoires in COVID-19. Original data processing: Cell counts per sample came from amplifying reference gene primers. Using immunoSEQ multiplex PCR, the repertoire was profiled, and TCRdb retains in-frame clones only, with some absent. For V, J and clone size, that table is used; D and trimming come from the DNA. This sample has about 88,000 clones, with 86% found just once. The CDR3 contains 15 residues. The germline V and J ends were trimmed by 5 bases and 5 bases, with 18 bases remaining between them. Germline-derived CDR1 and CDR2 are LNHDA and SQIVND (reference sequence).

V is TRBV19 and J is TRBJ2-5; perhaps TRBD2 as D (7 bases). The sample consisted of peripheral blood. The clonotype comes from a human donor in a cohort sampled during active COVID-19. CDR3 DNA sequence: TGTGCCAGTAGTGTCGCGGGGGCCCGGGGGGAGACCCAGTACTTC. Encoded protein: CASSVAGARGETQYF.